The clone carrying this T cell receptor beta chain was seen only a few times. Its antigen is still unknown. The sample originates from a study of T cell clones after liver transplantation. Overall study context: Immunosuppression withdrawal was tried within 2 years after liver transplantation in this trial. As an antigen-independent comparator, third-party-reactive TCRbeta sequences came from pre-transplant mixed lymphocyte reactions. General study results and limits: In a couple of subjects, few donor cells limited the measurable donor-reactive repertoire.

Profiling relied on immunoSEQ multiplex PCR, and the TCRdb table lists in-frame clones only, not all of them. The table shows tens of thousands of clones, with roughly 70% occurring only once. V gave up 0 bases and J gave up 4 bases, with 7 bases separating them. Germline V gives CDR1 LNHDA, CDR2 SQIVND (reference sequence). This CDR3 has 14 residues. The starting material was CD4+ T cells from blood, obtained at the 22-month timepoint. The origin of this receptor is a human patient who received a liver transplant. The graft donor may have given rise to some T cells. V gene TRBV19 combines with J gene TRBJ2-1; D gene unclear. The CDR3 loop reads CASSIEGGYNEQFF. CDR3 DNA sequence: TGTGCCAGTAGTATAGAGGGCGGATACAATGAGCAGTTCTTC.